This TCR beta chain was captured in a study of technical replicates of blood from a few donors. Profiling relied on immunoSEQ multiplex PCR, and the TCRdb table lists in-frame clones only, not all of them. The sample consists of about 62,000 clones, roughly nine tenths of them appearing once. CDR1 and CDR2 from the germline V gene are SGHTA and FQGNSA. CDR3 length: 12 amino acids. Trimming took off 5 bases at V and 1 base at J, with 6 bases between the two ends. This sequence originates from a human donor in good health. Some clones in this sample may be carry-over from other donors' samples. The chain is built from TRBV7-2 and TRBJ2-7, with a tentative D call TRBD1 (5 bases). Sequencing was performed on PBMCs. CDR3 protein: CASSDSSYEQYF. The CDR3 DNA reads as TGTGCCAGCAGCGACAGTTCCTACGAGCAGTACTTC.